This TCR beta chain was documented in a study of blood T cell repertoires in COVID-19. Overall study context: Specimens from acute and convalescent COVID-19 originated in the United States, Italy and Spain. PBMCs, B-cell-depleted T cells, or T cells provided the cDNA or gDNA that made up the material.

Authors' analysis steps: For nucleated cells, counts were estimated from reference gene primer amplification. Some clones are missing from TCRdb's copy, which holds only in-frame ones; the method was immunoSEQ multiplex PCR. V and J calls and clone size are those listed in that table; D and trimming were worked out from the DNA. The sample records about 200,000 clones, approximately 82% being singletons. The receptor comes from a human donor with acute or convalescent COVID-19. The donor label of this sample is uncertain. The sequencing input was peripheral blood.

The CDR3 DNA sequence: TGTGCCAGCAGGAGTGGGTGGGGGGGCCAGCCCCAGCATTTT. It translates to CASRSGWGGQPQHF. J is TRBJ1-5 and V is TRBV6-5, with D maybe TRBD1 (6 bases). Germline values: CDR1 MNHEY, CDR2 SVGAGI. Trimming took 6 bases from V and 7 from J, leaving 16 bases between them. The CDR3 covers 14 residues.